These 27 T cell receptor beta chains share one sample of origin, sequenced in a study of OX40 agonist ivuxolimab in advanced cancers. The protocol was immunoSEQ multiplex PCR, while the TCRdb copy is restricted to in-frame clones and leaves out a portion. The table shows 50,000 to 65,000 clones, with 88% occurring only once. The sequencing here drew on CD4+ or CD8+ T cells sorted from blood, taken in a trial of the OX40 agonist ivuxolimab. These receptors originate from an adult with an advanced solid tumor such as melanoma, head and neck, liver or kidney cancer.

This clone was seen once. The rearrangement links TRBV7-6 to TRBJ2-7; TRBD1 matches at 7 bases. Germline assignment: CDR1 SGHVS and CDR2 FNYEAQ. J lost 2 bases, V lost 5 bases, and 12 bases had no gene match. There are 16 residues in the CDR3. CDR3 in amino acids: CASSALPGQPAYEQYF. In DNA form, the CDR3 reads TGTGCCAGCAGCGCGCTACCGGGACAGCCAGCCTACGAGCAGTACTTC.

The chain carries TRBV28 and TRBJ2-7; D possibly corresponds to TRBD1 (6 bases). Germline loops: CDR1 MDHEN, CDR2 SYDVKM. CDR3 length: 11 residues. V lost 7 bases and J 3 bases, leaving 7 bases between the germline ends. The CDR3 reads CASTRGYEQYF. For the CDR3, the DNA is TGTGCCAGCACCAGGGGCTACGAGCAGTACTTC.

The rearrangement uses TRBV5-4 and TRBJ2-7; possible D gene TRBD1, 6 bases. The germline V gene has CDR1 SGHNT and CDR2 YYREEE (reference sequence). The V gene lost 0 bases and the J gene lost 6 bases, with 10 bases spanning the gap. The CDR3 runs 13 residues. The CDR3 sequence is CASSLESGVEQYF. The CDR3 DNA reads as TGTGCCAGCAGCTTGGAATCAGGGGTCGAGCAGTACTTC.

A few counts support this clone. The chain joins TRBV10-3 to TRBJ1-1; no clear D. Germline V gene lookup returns CDR1 ENHRY and CDR2 SYGVKD. V shed 0 bases and J shed 7 bases, with 12 bases lying between them. The CDR3 loop spans 14 amino acids. CDR3 sequence: CAISESAGLGEAFF. In DNA, the CDR3 is TGTGCCATCAGTGAGTCGGCGGGGTTGGGTGAAGCTTTCTTT.

CDR3 in DNA: TGTGCCAGCGGTGAGTCTTCGGTAGGGCCCCAGCATTTT. Translation gives CASGESSVGPQHF. The chain recombines TRBV7-2 with TRBJ1-5; D not certain. This CDR3 comprises 13 residues. Trimming pared 8 bases from V and 9 bases from J, leaving 17 bases between. Germline loops: CDR1 SGHTA, CDR2 FQGNSA. The complete variable domain, with remaining parts taken from reference TRBV7-2 and TRBJ1-5, reads GAGVSQSPSNKVTEKGKDVELRCDPISGHTALYWYRQSLGQGLEFLIYFQGNSAPDKSGLPSDRFSAERTGGSVSTLTIQRTQQEDSAVYLCASGESSVGPQHFGDGTRLSIL.

The V call is TRBV18, the J call TRBJ2-6, with D hard to call. V lost 7 bases, J lost 1 base, and 14 bases lay in between. This CDR3 contains 16 residues. Germline-derived CDR1 and CDR2 are KGHSH and LQKENI. The CDR3 nucleotides read TGTGCCAGCTTCTCACCAATGACTTCTGGGGCCAACGTCCTGACTTTC. It specifies CASFSPMTSGANVLTF.

The chain employs TRBV5-1 and TRBJ2-2; 9 bases fit TRBD2. Trimming at V came to 3 bases and at J to 3 bases, leaving 3 bases not matched to a gene. The CDR3 totals 15 residues. Germline CDR1 reads SGHRS; CDR2 reads YFSETQ. This CDR3 is CASSSASGDTGELFF. The CDR3 nucleotides are TGCGCCAGCAGCTCAGCTAGCGGGGACACCGGGGAGCTGTTTTTT.

The chain uses TRBV6-5 and TRBJ2-7, with D unresolved. This CDR3 has 13 residues. Trimming pared 0 bases from V and 5 bases from J, leaving 8 bases between. CDR1 MNHEY and CDR2 SVGAGI come from the germline V gene. The CDR3 protein is CASSYSRLDEQYF. The CDR3 coding sequence is TGTGCCAGCAGTTACTCGAGGTTGGACGAGCAGTACTTC.

The gene calls are TRBV18 and TRBJ1-1, with D unclear. V was trimmed by 2 bases and J by 5 bases, leaving 9 bases between them. Germline loops: CDR1 KGHSH, CDR2 LQKENI. CDR3 length: 13 amino acids. CDR3 nucleotides: TGTGCCAGCTCACCATTCGGACGGACTGAAGCTTTCTTT. Protein: CASSPFGRTEAFF.

The chain combines TRBV4-2 with TRBJ2-3; a weak D match, TRBD2 (7 bases). The CDR3 runs 19 residues. The ends were cut back, 1 base at V and 6 bases at J, with 26 bases in the middle. Germline CDR1 is LGHNA and CDR2 is YNFKEQ. CDR3: CASSQGETGLVFTSDTQYF. CDR3 bases: TGTGCCAGCAGCCAAGGAGAGACAGGACTAGTCTTTACATCGGATACGCAGTATTTT.

The rearrangement uses TRBV4-3 and TRBJ2-1; D gene ambiguous. Germline CDR1 reads LGHNA; CDR2 reads YSLEER. Trimming took off 2 bases at V and 7 bases at J, with 12 bases between the two ends. This CDR3 comprises 14 residues. The CDR3 is CASSQRHPENEQFF. CDR3 in DNA: TGCGCCAGCAGCCAAAGACATCCGGAGAATGAGCAGTTCTTC.

The genes are TRBV27 and TRBJ2-4, with a possible D match to TRBD1 (8 bases). CDR3 length equals 16 residues. Germline lookup yields CDR1 MNHEY and CDR2 SMNVEV (reference sequence). Deletions cut 5 bases from V and 2 bases from J, with 16 bases between. The CDR3 DNA sequence: TGTGCCAGCAGTCCAGGACAGGGACTAACCAAAAACATTCAGTACTTC. It specifies CASSPGQGLTKNIQYF.

This chain connects TRBV19 to TRBJ1-5; D may be TRBD1 (5 bases). V was cut by 5 bases and J by 6 bases, with 17 bases left in between. The CDR3 length is 15 residues. CDR1 and CDR2 (germline): LNHDA, SQIVND (reference sequence). CDR3 DNA sequence: TGTGCCAGTAGTGCCGGCGCGGGGGGTGGTCAGCCCCAGCATTTT. It specifies CASSAGAGGGQPQHF.

V usage is TRBV7-2 and J usage is TRBJ2-7; D not certain. The CDR3 is made up of 12 amino acids. The V and J ends lost 2 bases and 5 bases respectively, with 7 bases between them. Germline V gives CDR1 SGHTA, CDR2 FQGNSA. The CDR3 DNA sequence: TGTGCCAGCAGCTTACAATCAAACGAGCAGTACTTC. Translation: CASSLQSNEQYF.

This chain's CDR3 is CASSDRGAVSEAFF. The CDR3, as DNA: TGTGCCAGCAGTGACAGGGGCGCGGTTTCTGAAGCTTTCTTT. This sequence joins TRBV2 and TRBJ1-1; possibly TRBD1 for D (6 bases). Germline loops: CDR1 SNHLY, CDR2 FYNNEI. The CDR3 is made up of 14 amino acids. Trimming left V 3 bases short and J 6 bases short, with 14 bases between.

This clone was observed a single time. The chain combines TRBV20-1 with TRBJ1-1; D unresolved. CDR1 DFQATT and CDR2 SNEGSKA come from the germline V gene (reference sequence). CDR3 size: 11 residues. Trimming cost V 6 bases and J 8 bases, with 13 bases left between them. This chain's CDR3 is CSALRTPEAFF. The CDR3 DNA follows: TGCAGTGCGTTGAGGACCCCAGAAGCTTTCTTT.

This rearrangement joins TRBV10-2 to TRBJ2-7; TRBD1 aligns across 12 bases. Per the germline V gene, CDR1 is WSHSY and CDR2 is SAAADI. V lost 0 bases to trimming and J lost 2 bases; unmatched junction nucleotides: 2. The CDR3 contains 16 residues. The CDR3 DNA reads TGCGCCAGCAGTGAGTCCGGGACAGGGGGCCCCTACGAGCAGTACTTC. It yields the protein CASSESGTGGPYEQYF.

This sequence joins TRBV28 and TRBJ1-2; tentatively, D is TRBD1 (5 bases). Trimming shortened V by 3 bases and J by 4 bases, and 9 bases separated the two germline ends. The germline V gene encodes CDR1 MDHEN and CDR2 SYDVKM. The CDR3 loop spans 13 amino acids. For the CDR3, the DNA is TGTGCCAGCAGTTTGGTCGGGGGCTATGGCTACACCTTC. This sequence encodes CASSLVGGYGYTF.

In this sample, this clone turned up once. V gene TRBV5-5 combines with J gene TRBJ1-6, with 7 bases identical to TRBD1. The CDR3 runs to 17 residues. Looked up from germline, CDR1 is SGHKS and CDR2 is YYEKEE (reference sequence). V shed 0 bases and J 4 bases; nucleotides not matched to a gene: 7. The CDR3 region is CASSLVSTGSYNSPLHF. CDR3 DNA: TGTGCCAGCAGCTTGGTATCGACAGGGTCGTATAATTCACCCCTCCACTTT.

This clone showed up just a few times. V is TRBV28 and J is TRBJ1-2; D not resolved. CDR1 is MDHEN, CDR2 SYDVKM, per germline. This CDR3 has 12 amino acids. Trimming stripped 2 bases from V and 4 bases from J, with 5 bases between. This chain's CDR3 is CASSLGGYGYTF. CDR3 nucleotide sequence: TGTGCCAGCAGTTTAGGCGGCTATGGCTACACCTTC.

This clone was seen just once. DNA for the CDR3: TGCGCCAGCAGGGACGGGACAGGGAAGGGCGCAGATACGCAGTATTTT. Its translation: CASRDGTGKGADTQYF. The chain recombines TRBV5-1 with TRBJ2-3; 9 nucleotides line up with TRBD1. This CDR3 contains 16 residues. CDR1 is SGHRS, CDR2 YFSETQ, per germline. The V segment lost 5 bases and the J segment 4 bases; nucleotides outside the gene matches: 11. The entire variable domain, with the rest obtained from reference TRBV5-1 and TRBJ2-3, is as follows: KAGVTQTPRYLIKTRGQQVTLSCSPISGHRSVSWYQQTPGQGLQFLFEYFSETQRNKGNFPGRFSGRQFSNSRSEMNVSTLELGDSALYLCASRDGTGKGADTQYFGPGTRLTVL.

The chain uses TRBV5-1 and TRBJ2-7; 8 nucleotides align to TRBD1. Germline CDR1 SGHRS, CDR2 YFSETQ. The CDR3 is 14 amino acids. V shed 4 bases and J 2 bases; nucleotides not matched to a gene: 5. CDR3 sequence (DNA): TGCGCCAGCAGCCTCGTACAGGGGGCCTACGAGCAGTACTTC. It codes for CASSLVQGAYEQYF.

The DNA of the CDR3 is TGTGCCAGCAGCTCCGACGGACTGAACACTGAAGCTTTCTTT. Translation gives CASSSDGLNTEAFF. The rearrangement joins TRBV7-8 to TRBJ1-1, with D hard to call. V was pared by 4 bases and J by 0 bases, with 9 bases between. The CDR3 is 14 residues long. Germline V lookup: CDR1 SGHVS, CDR2 FQNEAQ.

The rearrangement joins TRBV7-3 to TRBJ2-3; possibly TRBD2 for D (5 bases). The CDR3 has 17 amino acids. In germline, CDR1 is SGHTA, CDR2 FQGTGA. The V end lost 1 base, the J end lost 0 bases, and 14 bases lay between the germline ends. The CDR3 DNA reads TGTGCCAGCAGCTTAAACCCCCGGGGTAGTAGCACAGATACGCAGTATTTT. Its protein is CASSLNPRGSSTDTQYF.

The gene calls are TRBV7-2 and TRBJ2-3, with TRBD2 as a possible D gene (5 bases). V was shortened by 4 bases and J by 9 bases, with 14 bases between the two germline ends. Per germline, CDR1 SGHTA and CDR2 FQGNSA. This CDR3 has 13 amino acids. In DNA form, the CDR3 reads TGTGCCAGCAGCTCTAGCCAAACTCCAACGCAGTATTTT. It is translated as CASSSSQTPTQYF.

The CDR3 reads CASSYTLDRHLEAFF. The DNA of the CDR3 is TGTGCCAGCAGTTACACCCTGGACAGACATCTTGAAGCTTTCTTT. V and J are TRBV6-6 and TRBJ1-1; perhaps TRBD1 as D (6 bases). Trimming shortened V by 2 bases and J by 7 bases, and 17 bases separated the two germline ends. In germline, CDR1 is MNHNY, CDR2 SVGAGI (reference sequence). The CDR3 runs 15 residues.

This chain joins TRBV4-1 and TRBJ1-1, with a possible D match to TRBD1 (5 bases). Germline V gene lookup returns CDR1 MGHRA and CDR2 YSYEKL. Deletions cut 1 base from V and 5 bases from J, with 14 bases between. The CDR3 is 15 residues long. The CDR3 DNA follows: TGCGCCAGCAGCCAAGGGGACTTCCAGCGGACTGAAGCTTTCTTT. Translating gives CASSQGDFQRTEAFF.